This TCR beta chain was retrieved from a study of OX40 agonist ivuxolimab in advanced cancers. Study-wide context: Partial responses occurred in three patients (one hepatocellular carcinoma, two cutaneous melanoma).

Method: immunoSEQ multiplex PCR; TCRdb's copy keeps in-frame clones and lacks some. The sample lists tens of thousands of clones; roughly 92% were seen once. The V end lost 0 bases, the J end lost 6 bases, and 6 bases lay between the germline ends. CDR3 length: 13 residues. Germline CDR1 reads LNHNV; CDR2 reads YYDKDF (reference sequence). This chain connects TRBV15 to TRBJ1-5; D unresolved. Material: CD4+ or CD8+ T cells sorted from blood, obtained in a trial of the OX40 agonist ivuxolimab. This TCR was sampled from an adult with an advanced solid tumor such as melanoma, head and neck, liver or kidney cancer. CDR3: CATSREYFQPQHF. CDR3 nucleotides: TGTGCCACCAGCAGAGAATATTTTCAGCCCCAGCATTTT.